Listed below are T cell receptor beta chains from one sample, sequenced in a study of PD-1 blockade in classical Hodgkin lymphoma. Sequenced by immunoSEQ multiplex PCR; TCRdb stores in-frame clones only, minus some. The sample holds some 15,000 clones, roughly nine tenths seen once. Sequencing was performed on CD8+ T cells from blood. The receptors derive from a human donor with classical Hodgkin lymphoma. Both conserved end residues are trimmed from each CDR3.

V gene,CDR3 protein
TRBV7-2,ASSPQGAPGLAGSNEQF
TRBV4-1,ASSQLLSGQGVWEKLF
TRBV19,ASSISQAGTDTQY
TRBV27,ASSLGLKGTEAF
TRBV9,ASSVEASGPWDTQY
TRBV7-9,ASSFGDRFEAF
TRBV28,ASSRFGPGNEQF
TRBV4-1,ASSHGGPYNEQF
TRBV7-8,ASSTPAAGEGVKNIQY
TRBV7-8,ASSLELPSGAYEQY
TRBV9,ASSAARTSEGVTQY
TRBV19,ASSIGGTAYEQY
TRBV4-1,ASSPNEGGGYT
TRBV7-9,ASSPGQTEAF
TRBV5-1,ASRGDNQETQY
TRBV27,ASSLSTGLQETQY
TRBV27,ASSLGPEAF
TRBV9,ASSVDSVNYEQY
TRBV19,ASSIGLAGNNEQF
TRBV5-4,ASSLWDRAVGDEQF
TRBV7-9,ASSAGGGETQY
TRBV5-1,ASSWGPLDSGYSNQPQH
TRBV11-2,ASSAREGSYNEQF
TRBV5-4,ASSSTNTDTQY
TRBV19,ASSIQGARVNEQF
TRBV5-6,ASSFGTPPLAT
TRBV13,ASSLEKSSYNEQF
TRBV6-5,ASSSDPGQGYTEAF
TRBV11-3,ASRGPTGGLHEQY
TRBV10-2,ASRTGLREKLF
TRBV27,ASSQPGVEQY
TRBV27,ASSLSVAGGYNEQF
TRBV4-1,ASSQETHGELF
TRBV10-1,ATQLGNNQPQH
TRBV27,ASSPGTANEKLF
TRBV9,ASSETAVPPAYNEQF
TRBV7-9,ASSVSETYYNEQF
TRBV9,ASSLSKYGTANTGELF
TRBV5-1,ASFLGQGNYGYT
TRBV11-2,ASWGSGPEAF
TRBV28,ASSLSQENTEAF